This passage covers 32 T cell receptor beta chains from one sample sequenced in a study of T cells in Graves' hyperthyroidism and ophthalmopathy (dated by TCRdb to between 2018 and 2020). The library came from multiplex PCR. The instrument was an Illumina HiSeq 2000. The TCR beta CDR3 regions were amplified from RNA transcripts. The first round of RT-PCR for the TCR CDR3 was performed with the HTBI primer set and the Qiagen OneStep RT-PCR kit. TCRdb reran the public reads through fastp at Q25 and MiXCR, keeping productive beta chains. One record per CDR3 amino acid sequence lists the most common genes and DNA. This sample is represented by about 360,000 distinct CDR3 sequences; about a sixth of them were singletons. The top ten clones comprise around a quarter of the sample. Specimen: blood. These receptors came from a woman younger than 30 with Graves' hyperthyroidism that later progressed to Graves' ophthalmopathy.

This clonotype came up many times. The V call is TRBV6-1, the J call TRBJ1-5; D possibly corresponds to TRBD1 (5 bases). Germline V gene data show CDR1 as MNHNS and CDR2 as SASEGT. The V end lost 5 bases, the J end lost 5 bases, and 19 bases lay between the germline ends. The CDR3 loop spans 16 amino acids. The CDR3 region is CASSLPRGREHQPQHF. The CDR3 DNA is TGTGCCAGCAGTCTGCCCCGAGGCAGGGAGCATCAGCCCCAGCATTTT.

The table lists this clonotype with many counts. The chain joins TRBV27 to TRBJ2-7; D call uncertain. The CDR3 runs 12 residues. Germline CDR1 MNHEY, CDR2 SMNVEV (reference sequence). V shed 6 bases and J shed 8 bases, with 14 bases lying between them. CDR3 in DNA: TGTGCCAGCAGAACGGGTGGCCTGCAGCAGTACTTC. It yields the protein CASRTGGLQQYF.

Ten or more counts support this clonotype. The V and J genes are TRBV2 and TRBJ2-7, with D perhaps TRBD1 (5 bases). The germline V and J ends were trimmed by 5 bases and 9 bases, with 11 bases remaining between them. The CDR3 sequence is 11 residues long. Germline V gives CDR1 SNHLY, CDR2 FYNNEI. The CDR3: CASSLDRLQYF. The CDR3 nucleotides read TGTGCCAGCAGTCTTGACAGACTGCAGTACTTC. The variable domain in full, with the rest retrieved from reference TRBV2 and TRBJ2-7, is EPEVTQTPSHQVTQMGQEVILRCVPISNHLYFYWYRQILGQKVEFLVSFYNNEISEKSEIFDDQFSVERPDGSNFTLKIRSTKLEDSAMYFCASSLDRLQYFGPGTRLTVT.

In this sample, this clonotype turned up many times. DNA for the CDR3: TGTGCCACCAGTGAGGGGAAGACTAGCGGGCCGGTCTACGAGCAGTACTTC. Translation gives CATSEGKTSGPVYEQYF. The chain is built from TRBV24-1 and TRBJ2-7; 10 nucleotides align to TRBD2. Germline CDR1 reads KGHDR; CDR2 reads SFDVKD. V was pared by 4 bases and J by 3 bases, with 11 bases of the junction left unmatched. CDR3 length: 17 residues.

This clonotype came up many times. The V and J genes are TRBV6-6 and TRBJ2-7; D is ambiguous. Between the trimmed V and J ends, which lost 0 bases and 4 bases, there was a span of 7 bases. The CDR3 runs to 13 residues. Looked up from germline, CDR1 is MNHNY and CDR2 is SVGAGI (reference sequence). DNA for the CDR3: TGTGCCAGCAGTTACTCGAAGGGTTACGAGCAGTACTTC. Translation gives CASSYSKGYEQYF.

This clonotype was observed a few times. Written as DNA, the CDR3 is TGTGCCTGGGGGACAGGGGCCGAGCAGTACTTC. Its protein is CAWGTGAEQYF. V and J are TRBV30 and TRBJ2-7; TRBD1 matches 10 bases. This CDR3 is 11 amino acids long. V lost 5 bases and J lost 6; bases outside the gene matches: 1. Germline CDR1 reads GTSNPN; CDR2 reads SVGIG (reference sequence).

This clonotype was detected many times. The chain joins TRBV6-1 to TRBJ1-2; D perhaps matches TRBD1 (5 bases). CDR1 MNHNS and CDR2 SASEGT come from the germline V gene. The CDR3 loop spans 15 amino acids. V dropped 5 bases and J dropped 2 bases, with 15 bases sitting between them. This chain's CDR3 is CASSYVGPLNYGYTF. The CDR3 nucleotides are TGTGCCAGCAGTTACGTGGGGCCGCTCAACTATGGCTACACCTTC.

This clonotype was counted ten times or more. The rearrangement joins TRBV20-1 to TRBJ2-1; D is perhaps TRBD2 (6 bases). From germline, CDR1 is DFQATT and CDR2 SNEGSKA (reference sequence). The CDR3 is 16 residues long. With 6 bases removed from V and 0 bases from J, the gap between germline ends came to 18 bases. CDR3 nucleotides: TGCAGTGCCATTTCCCGCTTTAGCGGCTCCTACAATGAGCAGTTCTTC. It specifies CSAISRFSGSYNEQFF.

In this sample, this clonotype turned up many times. The chain carries TRBV6-6 and TRBJ2-3; tentative D call: TRBD2 (5 bases). V shed 0 bases and J shed 3 bases, with 7 bases lying between them. The CDR3 covers 14 residues. Per the germline V gene, CDR1 is MNHNY and CDR2 is SVGAGI (reference sequence). CDR3: CASSYSSGTDTQYF. The CDR3 DNA reads as TGTGCCAGCAGTTACTCGAGCGGAACAGATACGCAGTATTTT.

There are many counts of this clonotype. This chain connects TRBV5-1 to TRBJ1-1; D may be TRBD1 (6 bases). V lost 0 bases and J lost 3, with 9 bases in between. There are 14 residues in the CDR3. Germline V gene lookup returns CDR1 SGHRS and CDR2 YFSETQ. The CDR3 DNA reads as TGCGCCAGCAGCTTGGCCGACAGGTACACTGAAGCTTTCTTT. The encoded protein is CASSLADRYTEAFF.

This clonotype occurred a few times. A much more abundant neighbour one base away suggests this may be a read error. V usage is TRBV2 and J usage is TRBJ2-5, with 7 bases lining up with TRBD1. Unmatched junction bases numbered 1, after V lost 1 base and J lost 2 bases. CDR1 SNHLY and CDR2 FYNNEI come from the germline V gene. The CDR3 has 14 amino acids. In DNA form, the CDR3 reads TGTGCCAGCAGTGAAGTGACAGGGCAAGAGACCCAGTACTTC. This codes for CASSEVTGQETQYF. Variable domain in full (rest from reference TRBV2 and TRBJ2-5): EPEVTQTPSHQVTQMGQEVILRCVPISNHLYFYWYRQILGQKVEFLVSFYNNEISEKSEIFDDQFSVERPDGSNFTLKIRSTKLEDSAMYFCASSEVTGQETQYFGPGTRLLVL.

In this sample, this clonotype turned up a few times. The genes are TRBV7-9 and TRBJ2-1; D is unclear. Deletions cut 2 bases from V and 1 base from J, with 9 bases between. The CDR3 is made up of 15 amino acids. Germline CDR1 and CDR2: SEHNR and FQNEAQ (reference sequence). The CDR3 here is CASSLIWGSYNEQFF. CDR3 in DNA: TGTGCCAGCAGCTTAATATGGGGTTCCTACAATGAGCAGTTCTTC.

This clonotype was recorded many times. V gene TRBV20-1 combines with J gene TRBJ2-3; tentative D call: TRBD1 (5 bases). V was trimmed by 6 bases and J by 0 bases, leaving 13 bases between them. This CDR3 comprises 14 residues. Looked up from germline, CDR1 is DFQATT and CDR2 is SNEGSKA (reference sequence). The CDR3 is CSARSDSSTDTQYF. The DNA of the CDR3 is TGCAGTGCGCGGTCCGACAGTAGCACAGATACGCAGTATTTT.

The J gene is TRBJ2-5, the V gene TRBV19, with TRBD2 matching 9 bases. The CDR3 loop spans 15 amino acids. Germline V gene data show CDR1 as LNHDA and CDR2 as SQIVND (reference sequence). J lost 0 bases, V lost 5 bases, and 4 bases had no gene match. This CDR3 is CASSRLAGDQETQYF. CDR3 sequence (DNA): TGTGCCAGTAGTCGGTTAGCGGGAGACCAAGAGACCCAGTACTTC.

This clonotype has more than one count but fewer than ten. The gene calls are TRBV11-2 and TRBJ2-7; tentatively, D is TRBD1 (6 bases). V lost 7 bases to trimming and J lost 4 bases, with 17 bases between them. Germline values: CDR1 SGHAT, CDR2 FQNNGV. CDR3 size: 14 residues. The CDR3 loop reads CASTPGAGLYEQYF. CDR3 DNA sequence: TGTGCCAGCACCCCAGGGGCAGGGTTGTACGAGCAGTACTTC.

This clonotype came up once. J is TRBJ1-5 and V is TRBV27; D possibly corresponds to TRBD1 (6 bases). CDR3 length: 16 residues. Germline V lookup: CDR1 MNHEY, CDR2 SMNVEV (reference sequence). V lost 0 bases and J 3 bases, leaving 12 bases between the germline ends. The CDR3 nucleotides are TGTGCCAGCAGTTTATCATCAGGGGATATCAATCAGCCCCAGCATTTT. Encoded protein: CASSLSSGDINQPQHF.

In its sample, this clonotype was seen a few times. This may stem from a read error, because a much larger clone lies one nucleotide away. The missing conserved phenylalanine or tryptophan at the end of this CDR3 makes a read error likely. This sequence joins TRBV6-2 or TRBV6-3 and TRBJ2-3; D not resolved. Germline V gives CDR1 MNHEY, CDR2 SVGEGT. Trimming shortened V by 2 bases and J by 3 bases, and 6 bases separated the two germline ends. This CDR3 has 13 amino acids. CDR3 in amino acids: CASSYRETDTQYL. In nucleotides, the CDR3 is TGTGCCAGCAGTTACAGGGAAACAGATACGCAGTATCTT.

The table lists this clonotype with many counts. The genes are TRBV14 and TRBJ2-1; 10 nucleotides match TRBD1. Germline V gene data show CDR1 as SGHDN and CDR2 as FVKESK. The CDR3 runs 16 residues. Trimming took 1 base from V and 3 from J; bases not matched to a gene: 3. CDR3 nucleotide sequence: TGTGCCAGCAGCCAAGGACAGGGGGCCGGCTACAATGAGCAGTTCTTC. It specifies CASSQGQGAGYNEQFF.

V gene TRBV20-1 combines with J gene TRBJ2-1; TRBD1 matches 11 bases. V was pared by 6 bases and J by 9 bases, with 7 bases of the junction left unmatched. Germline V gene sequence: CDR1 DFQATT, CDR2 SNEGSKA (reference sequence). This CDR3 has 13 amino acids. The CDR3 sequence is CSAGGQGAPEQFF. The CDR3 nucleotides are TGCAGTGCAGGCGGACAGGGGGCGCCTGAGCAGTTCTTC.

The sample holds many counts of this clonotype. The rearrangement uses TRBV7-8 and TRBJ2-7; D might be TRBD2 (8 bases). Germline CDR1 reads SGHVS; CDR2 reads FQNEAQ. The CDR3 sequence is 15 residues long. The V end lost 5 bases, the J end lost 2 bases, and 16 bases lay between the germline ends. CDR3 sequence (DNA): TGTGCCAGCAGCCCACAGGGGACTAGGACCTACGAGCAGTACTTC. Encoded protein: CASSPQGTRTYEQYF. The full variable domain, its missing parts supplied by reference TRBV7-8 and TRBJ2-7, is GAGVSQSPRYKVAKRGQDVALRCDPISGHVSLFWYQQALGQGPEFLTYFQNEAQLDKSGLPSDRFFAERPEGSVSTLKIQRTQQEDSAVYLCASSPQGTRTYEQYFGPGTRLTVT.

At least ten counts were recorded for this clonotype. This chain connects TRBV6-2 or TRBV6-3 to TRBJ2-1, with TRBD2 matching over 12 bases. Germline CDR1 is MNHEY and CDR2 is SVGEGT. The CDR3 totals 16 residues. With 6 bases clipped from V and 4 bases from J, the junction kept 7 bases outside the gene matches. The CDR3 DNA sequence: TGTGCCAGCAGGATCGAGACTAGCGGGAGATACAATGAGCAGTTCTTC. The encoded protein is CASRIETSGRYNEQFF.

Note on this clonotype: One end of the junction is discordant with germline, which a read error may explain. The chain couples TRBV6-1 to TRBJ2-3; 9 nucleotides line up with TRBD2. The CDR3 length is 18 residues. CDR1 is MNHNS and CDR2 is SASEGT in the germline V gene. DNA of the CDR3: TGTACCAGCAGTCCTCACCGGCGGGGGGGCCCTAGCACAGATACGCAGTATTTT. Translation gives CTSSPHRRGGPSTDTQYF.

This clonotype was detected a few times. The CDR3 region has the DNA TGTGCCAGTAGTTCAGGAGCCAATCAGCCCCAGCATTTT. Translated, it gives CASSSGANQPQHF. V usage is TRBV19 and J usage is TRBJ1-5; no reliable D call. Per the germline V gene, CDR1 is LNHDA and CDR2 is SQIVND (reference sequence). V gave up 5 bases and J gave up 3 bases, with 8 bases separating them. CDR3 length: 13 residues.

This clonotype showed up many times. The chain is built from TRBV28 and TRBJ1-5; 12 nucleotides agree with TRBD1. This CDR3 contains 16 residues. With V trimmed by 2 bases and J by 6 bases, 5 bases remained unmatched. In germline, CDR1 is MDHEN, CDR2 SYDVKM. The CDR3, as DNA: TGTGCCAGCAGTTTAGATGGGACAGGGGGCCTTCAGCCCCAGCATTTT. Translating it yields CASSLDGTGGLQPQHF.

The chain employs TRBV5-6 and TRBJ2-7; D possibly uses TRBD1 or TRBD2 (5 bases each). This CDR3 spans 16 amino acids. Between the trimmed V and J ends, which lost 2 bases and 6 bases, there was a span of 21 bases. Germline CDR1 SGHDT, CDR2 YYEEEE. The CDR3 loop reads CASSLNYDSQAAEQYF. The CDR3, as DNA: TGTGCCAGCAGCTTAAATTACGACAGCCAAGCGGCCGAGCAGTACTTC.

The chain combines TRBV25-1 with TRBJ2-3, with D perhaps matching TRBD2 (5 bases). The CDR3 spans 16 residues. V lost 4 bases and J lost 8, with 22 bases in between. Germline V CDR1 and CDR2: MGHDK, SYGVNS. Here the CDR3 reads CASSGGRSGTNPTQYF. The CDR3 coding sequence is TGTGCCAGCAGTGGTGGAAGAAGCGGTACTAATCCTACGCAGTATTTT.

This clonotype was recorded only once. The chain has TRBV6-1 and TRBJ2-5, with 10 nucleotides matching TRBD2. Germline CDR1 is MNHNS and CDR2 is SASEGT. The junction had 11 bases not matched to a gene; V was cut back by 7 bases and J by 3 bases. The CDR3 spans 16 residues. This CDR3 reads CASTDVRTSGKETQYF. DNA for the CDR3: TGTGCCAGCACAGACGTCCGGACTAGCGGAAAAGAGACCCAGTACTTC.

This clonotype occurred many times. This chain connects TRBV3-1 to TRBJ2-7; 13 bases align to TRBD2. Germline V gene sequence: CDR1 LGHDT, CDR2 YNNKEL (reference sequence). The CDR3 has 19 amino acids. V gave up 3 bases and J gave up 2 bases; unmatched junction bases: 13. The DNA of the CDR3 is TGTGCCAGCAGCCACCCCGCAGTACTAGCGGGAGGGCCGCCCTACGAGCAGTACTTC. Amino acid sequence: CASSHPAVLAGGPPYEQYF.

This clonotype was seen many times. This rearrangement joins TRBV12-3 or TRBV12-4 to TRBJ1-4, with D uncertain. CDR3 size: 15 residues. Deletions cut 2 bases from V and 0 bases from J, with 7 bases between. This chain's CDR3 is CASSLQTATNEKLFF. The CDR3 nucleotides are TGTGCCAGCAGTTTACAAACAGCAACTAATGAAAAACTGTTTTTT.

This clonotype was detected only a few times. This chain connects TRBV12-3 or TRBV12-4 to TRBJ2-3; TRBD2 matches 11 bases. J lost 2 bases, V lost 5 bases, and 9 bases had no gene match. There are 17 residues in the CDR3. The CDR3 is CASSRGASGRYTDTQYF. The CDR3, as DNA: TGTGCCAGCAGTCGAGGCGCTAGCGGGAGGTACACAGATACGCAGTATTTT.

The chain recombines TRBV5-8 with TRBJ2-2; D uncertain. Germline CDR1 and CDR2: SGHTS and YDEGEE. The CDR3 is 13 residues long. Trimming took 0 bases from V and 2 from J, leaving 2 bases between them. Written as DNA, the CDR3 is TGTGCCAGCAGCTTGGACAACACCGGGGAGCTGTTTTTT. Translation gives CASSLDNTGELFF.

This clonotype was detected ten times or more. The chain uses TRBV6-1 and TRBJ2-7; D might be TRBD1 (6 bases). This CDR3 comprises 15 residues. Per germline, CDR1 MNHNS and CDR2 SASEGT. Trimming took off 5 bases at V and 6 bases at J, with 20 bases between the two ends. The CDR3 region has the DNA TGTGCCAGCAGTTTTCGACAGGACCGGTTAGCCGAGCAGTACTTC. Translation: CASSFRQDRLAEQYF.